This T cell receptor (beta chain) is drawn from a study of blood T cells in healthy people across ages. Findings and caveats of the study: The long-lived group displayed more naive CD4+ cells, plus higher diversity, than the aged donors did. Older age went with lower TCR beta diversity per million T cells, in a roughly linear way. Estimates based on one million T cells were treated as lower bounds.

A J-beta primer mix and a sample-barcoded 5' primer were used in a second PCR of roughly 7 to 12 cycles. TCRdb redid the calling of the 5' RACE reads with MiXCR, one entry per CDR3 protein. The repertoire holds hundreds of thousands of distinct CDR3 sequences, 43% seen once, with roughly 19% in the top ten. V was cut by 1 base and J by 7 bases, with 17 bases left in between. Germline V CDR1 and CDR2: SGHTA, FQGNSA. The CDR3 has 15 residues. This clonotype has a handful of counts. As yet, its antigen is unknown. This chain joins TRBV7-2 and TRBJ2-7; D might be TRBD1 (5 bases). The receptor comes from a woman in her sixties in good health. The sample consisted of blood. CDR3 DNA sequence: TGTGCCAGCAGCTTAGTTGGCGGCCAGGGAAGAGAGCAGTACTTC. The encoded protein is CASSLVGGQGREQYF.